A selection of T cell receptor beta chains follows, all from one sample in a study of T cell repertoires in cytomegalovirus infection. In TCRdb, the reads were re-called with MiXCR into one record per CDR3 protein. The data show under 800,000 distinct CDR3 sequences, less than 25% seen once. The sample was CD8+ T cells from PBMCs. Receptors originate from a human donor in good health (CMV status not recorded). Some clones in this sample may be carry-over from other donors' samples. Each CDR3 is given without its conserved first and last residue. Each record gives: CDR3 protein, clone size, V gene. Size values are once, few and many counts, or a class for expanded clones, and some rows have none.

CDR3 protein: ASSRRPKAGLNTEAF
clone size: many
V gene: TRBV7-2

CDR3 protein: ASRKTEPNSPLH
clone size: NA
V gene: TRBV2

CDR3 protein: ASSLKGFGGYT
clone size: NA
V gene: TRBV7-9

CDR3 protein: ASSQGFRETQY
clone size: NA
V gene: TRBV13

CDR3 protein: ASSRPDGANVLT
clone size: NA
V gene: TRBV4-1

CDR3 protein: ASSSWETQY
clone size: many
V gene: TRBV7-2

CDR3 protein: ASSQDQEGIHLFGYT
clone size: many
V gene: TRBV14

CDR3 protein: ASSLLAQDTQY
clone size: NA
V gene: TRBV28

CDR3 protein: AISEEGRTEAF
clone size: few
V gene: TRBV10-3

CDR3 protein: ASSPLMGLAGPLRNEQF
clone size: many
V gene: TRBV11-2

CDR3 protein: ASSGGLGAF
clone size: NA
V gene: TRBV9

CDR3 protein: ASTISHNEQF
clone size: once
V gene: TRBV7-3

CDR3 protein: ASSLELGDEQF
clone size: NA
V gene: TRBV5-1

CDR3 protein: ASSLTRAGLNNEQF
clone size: many
V gene: TRBV7-3

CDR3 protein: ASSVGVGYEQF
clone size: NA
V gene: TRBV9

CDR3 protein: ASSVGGGLTTDTQY
clone size: NA
V gene: TRBV9

CDR3 protein: ASSSFRDEEKLF
clone size: many
V gene: TRBV7-9

CDR3 protein: ASSDYRGSNQPQH
clone size: few
V gene: TRBV28

CDR3 protein: SAPDYQETQY
clone size: NA
V gene: TRBV20-1

CDR3 protein: ASSPWTGLQETQY
clone size: NA
V gene: TRBV4-3

CDR3 protein: ASSPLDGLYYEQY
clone size: many
V gene: TRBV12-3/TRBV12-4

CDR3 protein: ATPHLQEMNTGELF
clone size: NA
V gene: TRBV7-6

CDR3 protein: SVVGGEGPTEAF
clone size: few
V gene: TRBV29-1

CDR3 protein: ASSSSGYSYNEQF
clone size: NA
V gene: TRBV6-5

CDR3 protein: ASSLQEGIETQY
clone size: few
V gene: TRBV28

CDR3 protein: AIQARVYEKLF
clone size: few
V gene: TRBV2

CDR3 protein: SASVRGIDEQY
clone size: NA
V gene: TRBV20-1

CDR3 protein: ASTPYRVSNQPQH
clone size: NA
V gene: TRBV2

CDR3 protein: ASTSSQWGTEAF
clone size: few
V gene: TRBV7-9

CDR3 protein: ASSPDDPQETQY
clone size: NA
V gene: TRBV28

CDR3 protein: ASSQTSGIEAF
clone size: few
V gene: TRBV5-5

CDR3 protein: ASSLVRDGNMNTEAF
clone size: few
V gene: TRBV19

CDR3 protein: ASSSSLASHNEQF
clone size: few
V gene: TRBV7-9

CDR3 protein: ATSRERDAVDSPLH
clone size: NA
V gene: TRBV15

CDR3 protein: ASSLRASWETQY
clone size: NA
V gene: TRBV28

CDR3 protein: VSTSTGDETQY
clone size: NA
V gene: TRBV25-1

CDR3 protein: AISSDSSYGYT
clone size: many
V gene: TRBV10-3

CDR3 protein: AIGETGPLYNEQF
clone size: NA
V gene: TRBV10-3

CDR3 protein: SAPLERTYTDTQY
clone size: NA
V gene: TRBV20-1

CDR3 protein: ASSQFSGSSYEQY
clone size: NA
V gene: TRBV14

CDR3 protein: ASSPGQGFGTDTQY
clone size: NA
V gene: TRBV28

CDR3 protein: ASSFTGTYGGELF
clone size: many
V gene: TRBV7-6

CDR3 protein: ASSLRDRGSRGSYNEQF
clone size: many
V gene: TRBV7-9

CDR3 protein: ASSTLGPQPQH
clone size: few
V gene: TRBV12-3/TRBV12-4

CDR3 protein: ASSQGAITYEQY
clone size: NA
V gene: TRBV4-1

CDR3 protein: ASSMGQTTDTQY
clone size: many
V gene: TRBV7-2

CDR3 protein: ASSPIGTESSGELF
clone size: NA
V gene: TRBV12-3/TRBV12-4

CDR3 protein: ASSLKDGGNTQY
clone size: few
V gene: TRBV7-8

CDR3 protein: ASSPYGGEQF
clone size: NA
V gene: TRBV3-1

CDR3 protein: ASGFTVAGESGTGELF
clone size: NA
V gene: TRBV12-5

CDR3 protein: ASSIDLWGETQY
clone size: NA
V gene: TRBV19

CDR3 protein: ASSSGAWTRDKDSPLH
clone size: many
V gene: TRBV7-9

CDR3 protein: ASSFTPDEKLF
clone size: few
V gene: TRBV7-6

CDR3 protein: SAEWTGDDHLYEQY
clone size: NA
V gene: TRBV20-1

CDR3 protein: ASKGPSGANVLT
clone size: NA
V gene: TRBV12-3/TRBV12-4

CDR3 protein: SARALPLETQY
clone size: NA
V gene: TRBV20-1

CDR3 protein: SVAHRGFEETQY
clone size: few
V gene: TRBV29-1

CDR3 protein: ASSTGRGAVTEAF
clone size: NA
V gene: TRBV28

CDR3 protein: ASSYALAGGPTDTQY
clone size: NA
V gene: TRBV6-5

CDR3 protein: ASTVRGDRTEAF
clone size: NA
V gene: TRBV28